This TCR beta chain was profiled in a study of blood T cell repertoires in COVID-19. The wider study: Material from acute and convalescent COVID-19 was sourced from the United States, Italy and Spain.

V was pared by 0 bases and J by 5 bases, with 3 bases of the junction left unmatched. Germline values: CDR1 SGHNT, CDR2 YYREEE (reference sequence). CDR3 length equals 14 residues. Profiling relied on immunoSEQ multiplex PCR, and the TCRdb table lists in-frame clones only, not all of them. The sample records approximately 100,000 clones, more than 75% being singletons. The TCR originated in a human donor in a cohort sampled during active COVID-19. The V call is TRBV5-4, the J call TRBJ2-5; 8 bases align to TRBD2. Source material: peripheral blood. The DNA of the CDR3 is TGTGCCAGCAGCTTGGACCCTAGCGGGGAGACCCAGTACTTC. Protein: CASSLDPSGETQYF.